The clone carrying this T cell receptor beta chain was counted many times. This record comes from a study of low-dose radiotherapy and immunotherapy resistance in tumors. Whole-study context: The regimen for patients comprised intravenous nivolumab 240 mg every two weeks plus intravenous ipilimumab 1 mg/kg every six weeks. Intravenous cyclophosphamide at 200 mg/m2 preceded radiation and immunotherapy by one day, every two weeks.

V lost 3 bases, J lost 4 bases, and 5 bases stayed unmatched. This CDR3 comprises 15 residues. Germline CDR1 is MDHEN and CDR2 is SYDVKM. cDNA synthesis used a TRAV/TRBV-specific primer set for both chains. Both a constant-region primer and a V-primer adapter served to amplify TCRs across around 20 PCR cycles. TCRdb passed the reads through MiXCR, listing each CDR3 protein once. The sample shows around 90,000 distinct CDR3 sequences, approximately 17% of them seen only once. Specified time point: before trial treatment. Every donor was treated with nivolumab, ipilimumab, aspirin, low-dose cyclophosphamide and also low-dose radiotherapy. Tumors of eligible patients were advanced, solid and lacking tumor-infiltrating lymphocytes.

The source of this sequence is a male donor with prostate cancer. The sample here was PBMCs, taken before treatment. This rearrangement joins TRBV28 to TRBJ2-7; 11 nucleotides align to TRBD1. The CDR3 nucleotides are TGTGCCAGCAGTTTGACGGGACAGGGGGGGTACGAGCAGTACTTC. It translates to CASSLTGQGGYEQYF.